This passage covers 27 T cell receptor beta chains from one sample sequenced in a study of T cell repertoires in cytomegalovirus infection. Their recognized antigens are unknown. TCRdb re-derived calls from the reads in MiXCR, one entry per CDR3 protein. Of about 700,000 distinct CDR3 sequences in the sample, roughly 36% were seen once. The sample was cultured PBMCs, taken from culture after CMV antigen stimulation. These receptor sequences come from a human donor in good health (CMV status not recorded). Some clones in this sample may be carry-over from other donors' samples.

The chain carries TRBV7-9 and TRBJ2-1; D might be TRBD2 (6 bases). The CDR3 has 14 residues. The germline CDR1 and CDR2 sequences are SEHNR and FQNEAQ (reference sequence). V was clipped by 3 bases and J by 6 bases, with 12 bases between them. CDR3 sequence (DNA): TGTGCCAGCAGCTTCCGGGACTTCACCAATGAGCAGTTCTTC. Encoded protein: CASSFRDFTNEQFF.

This clonotype appeared a few times. The rearrangement links TRBV11-2 to TRBJ2-7, with D uncertain. CDR3 length: 14 amino acids. CDR1 and CDR2 from the germline V gene are SGHAT and FQNNGV. Trimming took 1 base from V and 5 from J, leaving 12 bases between them. This CDR3 is CASSLVGILNEQYF. Here the CDR3 DNA reads TGTGCCAGCAGCTTAGTGGGGATCCTGAACGAGCAGTACTTC.

J is TRBJ2-7 and V is TRBV7-9; maybe TRBD2 (6 bases). Trimming left V 5 bases short and J 1 base short, with 15 bases between. Germline CDR1 and CDR2: SEHNR and FQNEAQ (reference sequence). The CDR3 contains 15 residues. CDR3 loop: CASSQGREESYEQYF. Written as DNA, the CDR3 is TGTGCCAGCAGCCAAGGGCGGGAAGAATCCTACGAGCAGTACTTC.

This clonotype has more than one count but fewer than ten. The J gene is TRBJ2-2, the V gene TRBV5-5; D is ambiguous. Trimming cost V 0 bases and J 5 bases, with 11 bases left between them. Germline CDR1 and CDR2: SGHKS and YYEKEE (reference sequence). The CDR3 sequence is 15 residues long. The CDR3 here is CASSLANARTGELFF. The CDR3 coding sequence is TGTGCCAGCAGCTTGGCCAACGCTCGGACCGGGGAGCTGTTTTTT.

The chain combines TRBV30 with TRBJ2-5; D tentatively fits TRBD1 or TRBD2 (5 bases each). The germline V gene encodes CDR1 GTSNPN and CDR2 SVGIG (reference sequence). This CDR3 contains 11 residues. V was clipped by 4 bases and J by 5 bases, with 8 bases between them. The DNA of the CDR3 is TGTGCCTGGAAAGGGGACGAGACCCAGTACTTC. Its translation: CAWKGDETQYF.

The chain links TRBV7-6 to TRBJ2-7; either TRBD1 or TRBD2 may fit D (5 bases each). This CDR3 contains 14 residues. Germline V CDR1 and CDR2: SGHVS, FNYEAQ. V gave up 1 base and J gave up 2 bases, with 9 bases separating them. The CDR3 reads CASSLGRDPYEQYF. The CDR3, as DNA: TGTGCCAGCAGCTTAGGACGGGACCCCTACGAGCAGTACTTC.

Only a few counts were recorded for this clonotype. The V and J genes are TRBV7-9 and TRBJ2-2, with D unclear. V dropped 8 bases and J dropped 0 bases, with 10 bases sitting between them. CDR3 size: 14 residues. Germline lookup yields CDR1 SEHNR and CDR2 FQNEAQ (reference sequence). CDR3 in DNA: TGTGCCAGCGGAAGAACTACGAACACCGGGGAGCTGTTTTTT. Protein: CASGRTTNTGELFF.

This clonotype came up a few times. The gene calls are TRBV19 and TRBJ1-3; D is undetermined. The V gene lost 7 bases and the J gene lost 0 bases, with 10 bases spanning the gap. CDR1 is LNHDA and CDR2 is SQIVND in the germline V gene (reference sequence). CDR3 length: 14 residues. The CDR3 sequence: CASKEHHSGNTIYF. The CDR3 DNA reads TGTGCCAGTAAAGAACACCACTCTGGAAACACCATATATTTT. The variable domain in full, with the rest retrieved from reference TRBV19 and TRBJ1-3, is DGGITQSPKYLFRKEGQNVTLSCEQNLNHDAMYWYRQDPGQGLRLIYYSQIVNDFQKGDIAEGYSVSREKKESFPLTVTSAQKNPTAFYLCASKEHHSGNTIYFGEGSWLTVV.

J is TRBJ2-5 and V is TRBV6-5; D is tentatively TRBD1 or TRBD2 (6 bases each). CDR3 length: 15 residues. Between the trimmed V and J ends, which lost 6 bases and 1 base, there was a span of 15 bases. Germline CDR1 is MNHEY and CDR2 is SVGAGI. CDR3 amino acids: CASRGGLGSQETQYF. The CDR3 nucleotides are TGTGCCAGCAGGGGGGGCCTCGGGTCCCAAGAGACCCAGTACTTC.

This clonotype was found a few times. The gene calls are TRBV5-1 and TRBJ2-3; D not certain. V was cut by 4 bases and J by 2 bases, with 8 bases left in between. The germline CDR1 and CDR2 sequences are SGHRS and YFSETQ. This CDR3 has 13 amino acids. The CDR3 DNA follows: TGCGCCAGCAGCACGGCGGACACAGATACGCAGTATTTT. Its protein product is CASSTADTDTQYF.

V and J are TRBV6-5 and TRBJ2-3; 7 nucleotides align to TRBD2. Germline V gene sequence: CDR1 MNHEY, CDR2 SVGAGI. The CDR3 sequence is 17 residues long. J lost 2 bases, V lost 6 bases, and 14 bases had no gene match. This chain's CDR3 is CASSRSPLAASTDTQYF. The CDR3 DNA reads TGTGCCAGCAGCCGCTCCCCTCTAGCGGCCTCCACAGATACGCAGTATTTT.

This clonotype was found a few times. J is TRBJ2-1 and V is TRBV4-3, with TRBD2 matching over 12 bases. The CDR3 runs 18 residues. Germline-derived CDR1 and CDR2 are LGHNA and YSLEER. Trimming at V came to 5 bases and at J to 9 bases, leaving 17 bases not matched to a gene. CDR3: CASSKSVLAGGPRGEQFF. The CDR3 bases are TGCGCCAGCAGCAAGTCGGTTCTAGCGGGGGGGCCAAGGGGTGAGCAGTTCTTC.

V usage is TRBV19 and J usage is TRBJ2-1; 10 bases are shared with TRBD2. The trim removed 6 bases at V and 6 bases at J, leaving 8 bases unmatched. Germline V gene data show CDR1 as LNHDA and CDR2 as SQIVND (reference sequence). The CDR3 loop spans 15 amino acids. The CDR3 loop reads CASSQAGGPFNEQFF. CDR3 sequence (DNA): TGTGCCAGTAGCCAAGCGGGAGGGCCTTTCAATGAGCAGTTCTTC.

The genes are TRBV6-5 and TRBJ2-2; no clear D gene. The germline V and J ends were trimmed by 0 bases and 6 bases, with 8 bases remaining between them. Per the germline V gene, CDR1 is MNHEY and CDR2 is SVGAGI. This CDR3 has 14 amino acids. DNA of the CDR3: TGTGCCAGCAGTTACTCGGCCAGGCCCGGGGAGCTGTTTTTT. It yields the protein CASSYSARPGELFF.

The V and J genes are TRBV10-3 and TRBJ2-5; D might be TRBD2 (6 bases). The CDR3 covers 15 residues. Germline V gives CDR1 ENHRY, CDR2 SYGVKD. Trimming pared 0 bases from V and 1 base from J, leaving 9 bases between. CDR3: CAISESRGLQETQYF. The CDR3 DNA reads as TGTGCCATCAGTGAGTCGAGGGGACTCCAAGAGACCCAGTACTTC.

The chain combines TRBV6-6 with TRBJ2-1; D possibly corresponds to TRBD2 (6 bases). V was cut by 8 bases and J by 7 bases, with 15 bases left in between. This CDR3 comprises 13 residues. The germline gives CDR1 MNHNY, CDR2 SVGAGI (reference sequence). CDR3 sequence reads: CASVRLETNEQFF. CDR3 in DNA: TGTGCCAGCGTTAGACTAGAAACGAATGAGCAGTTCTTC.

This clonotype showed up many times. The V and J genes are TRBV11-2 and TRBJ1-4; the D is unclear. The CDR3 covers 11 residues. Germline lookup yields CDR1 SGHAT and CDR2 FQNNGV. Between the trimmed V and J ends, which lost 5 bases and 8 bases, there was a span of 6 bases. CDR3 sequence (DNA): TGTGCCAGCAGCCAAGGGGAAAAACTGTTTTTT. It specifies CASSQGEKLFF.

There are a few counts of this clonotype. The rearrangement uses TRBV12-3 or TRBV12-4 and TRBJ2-7; D is ambiguous. V was shortened by 3 bases and J by 5 bases, with 11 bases between the two germline ends. CDR3 size: 13 residues. The CDR3 spells CASSFTQDDEQYF. Written as DNA, the CDR3 is TGTGCCAGCAGTTTTACCCAGGACGACGAGCAGTACTTC.

V usage is TRBV6-8 and J usage is TRBJ2-3; D uncertain. The V and J ends lost 4 bases and 11 bases respectively, with 16 bases between them. CDR1 is MNHGY, CDR2 SAAAGT, per germline. This CDR3 spans 13 amino acids. CDR3 bases: TGTGCCAGCAGTTCCGCGTTGGGGAATTGGCAGTATTTT. Translating gives CASSSALGNWQYF.

This clonotype has just one count. The J gene is TRBJ1-2, the V gene TRBV20-1; D is unresolved. Germline CDR1 and CDR2: DFQATT and SNEGSKA (reference sequence). Trimming pared 1 base from V and 3 bases from J, leaving 12 bases between. CDR3 length: 14 residues. CDR3 DNA sequence: TGCAGTGCTAGAGTTCTGGACGGAGACTATGGCTACACCTTC. As protein: CSARVLDGDYGYTF.

This clonotype was counted a few times. The chain is built from TRBV10-3 and TRBJ1-5; 8 bases agree with TRBD1. The V and J ends lost 10 bases and 4 bases, in that order; junction bases with no gene match: 6. CDR3 length: 13 amino acids. Germline CDR1 is ENHRY and CDR2 is SYGVKD. The CDR3 region is CATRDRINQPQHF. In DNA, the CDR3 is TGTGCCACCCGGGACAGGATTAATCAGCCCCAGCATTTT.

This clonotype has a count of ten or more. The J gene is TRBJ2-1, the V gene TRBV18; no clear D gene. From germline, CDR1 is KGHSH and CDR2 LQKENI. The CDR3 extends over 13 amino acids. V lost 5 bases to trimming and J lost 7 bases, with 12 bases between them. This CDR3 is CASSLSPRNEQFF. The CDR3 region has the DNA TGTGCCAGCTCATTGAGTCCGAGGAATGAGCAGTTCTTC.

This chain connects TRBV6-2 or TRBV6-3 to TRBJ1-2; D is undetermined. Germline-derived CDR1 and CDR2 are MNHEY and SVGEGT. V lost 4 bases to trimming and J lost 5 bases, with 11 bases between them. The CDR3 consists of 13 residues. The CDR3 bases are TGTGCCAGCAGTTCGATCGGTAGATATGGCTACACCTTC. Translating gives CASSSIGRYGYTF.

As DNA, the CDR3 is TGTGCCGCGCGATCCCTCAATGAGCAGTTCTTC. Protein product: CAARSLNEQFF. The rearrangement uses TRBV10-3 and TRBJ2-1; D gene uncertain. Looked up from germline, CDR1 is ENHRY and CDR2 is SYGVKD. The CDR3 contains 11 residues. V was clipped by 11 bases and J by 6 bases, with 11 bases between them.

This clonotype occurred a few times. The chain uses TRBV28 and TRBJ1-6; 8 bases fit TRBD1. The CDR3 loop spans 16 amino acids. CDR1 is MDHEN and CDR2 is SYDVKM in the germline V gene. V lost 2 bases and J lost 9; bases outside the gene matches: 9. For the CDR3, the DNA is TGTGCCAGCAGTTTACCCCGGACAGGGAAGGGTTCACCCCTCCACTTT. This sequence encodes CASSLPRTGKGSPLHF.

This clonotype has just a few counts. CDR3 sequence reads: CASSDRLEAFF. In nucleotides, the CDR3 is TGTGCCAGCAGCGATAGGCTTGAAGCTTTCTTT. The rearrangement links TRBV27 to TRBJ1-1; D is ambiguous. Germline CDR1 reads MNHEY; CDR2 reads SMNVEV (reference sequence). V was pared by 6 bases and J by 7 bases, with 9 bases between. The CDR3 is 11 residues long.

J is TRBJ2-7 and V is TRBV2; D is ambiguous. CDR1 is SNHLY, CDR2 FYNNEI, per germline. Deletions cut 2 bases from V and 7 bases from J, with 15 bases between. CDR3 size: 14 residues. The CDR3 DNA follows: TGTGCCAGCAGTGAAACCGGCTTGGCTTGGGAGCAGTACTTC. This gives the protein CASSETGLAWEQYF. Looking up the rest from reference TRBV2 and TRBJ2-7 gives the full variable domain: EPEVTQTPSHQVTQMGQEVILRCVPISNHLYFYWYRQILGQKVEFLVSFYNNEISEKSEIFDDQFSVERPDGSNFTLKIRSTKLEDSAMYFCASSETGLAWEQYFGPGTRLTVT.